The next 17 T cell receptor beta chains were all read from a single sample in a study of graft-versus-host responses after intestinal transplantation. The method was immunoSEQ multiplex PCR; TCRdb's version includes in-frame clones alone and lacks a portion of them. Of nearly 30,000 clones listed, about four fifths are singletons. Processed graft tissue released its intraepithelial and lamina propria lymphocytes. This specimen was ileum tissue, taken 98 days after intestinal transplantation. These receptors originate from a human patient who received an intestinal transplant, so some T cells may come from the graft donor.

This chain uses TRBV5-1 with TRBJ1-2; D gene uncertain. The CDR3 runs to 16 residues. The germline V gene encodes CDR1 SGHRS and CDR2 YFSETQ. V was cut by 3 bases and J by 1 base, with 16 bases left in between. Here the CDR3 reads CASSSASSDGNYGYTF. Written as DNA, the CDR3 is TGCGCCAGCAGCTCGGCCAGCTCGGACGGTAACTATGGCTACACCTTC.

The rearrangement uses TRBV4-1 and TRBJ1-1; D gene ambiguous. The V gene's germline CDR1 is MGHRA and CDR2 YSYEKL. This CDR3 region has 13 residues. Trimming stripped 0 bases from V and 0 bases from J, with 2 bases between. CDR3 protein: CASSQEVNTEAFF. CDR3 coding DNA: TGCGCCAGCAGCCAAGAGGTGAACACTGAAGCTTTCTTT.

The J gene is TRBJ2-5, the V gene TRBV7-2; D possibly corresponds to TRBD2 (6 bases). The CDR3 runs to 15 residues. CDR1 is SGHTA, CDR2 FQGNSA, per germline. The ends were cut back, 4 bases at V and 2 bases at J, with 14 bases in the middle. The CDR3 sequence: CASSYNFGGQETQYF. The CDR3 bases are TGTGCCAGCAGCTACAACTTCGGGGGACAAGAGACCCAGTACTTC.

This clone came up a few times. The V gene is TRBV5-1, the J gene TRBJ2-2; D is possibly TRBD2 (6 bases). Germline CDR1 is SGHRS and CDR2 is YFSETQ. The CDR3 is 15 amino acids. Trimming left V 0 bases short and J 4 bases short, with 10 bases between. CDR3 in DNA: TGCGCCAGCAGCTTGGATCCCGGGGGCACCGGGGAGCTGTTTTTT. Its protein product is CASSLDPGGTGELFF.

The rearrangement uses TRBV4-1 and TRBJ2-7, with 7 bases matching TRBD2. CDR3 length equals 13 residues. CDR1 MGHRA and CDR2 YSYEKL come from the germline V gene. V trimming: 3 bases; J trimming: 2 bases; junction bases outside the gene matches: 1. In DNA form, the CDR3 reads TGCGCCAGCAGCCAGGGGGGGACCTACGAGCAGTACTTC. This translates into CASSQGGTYEQYF.

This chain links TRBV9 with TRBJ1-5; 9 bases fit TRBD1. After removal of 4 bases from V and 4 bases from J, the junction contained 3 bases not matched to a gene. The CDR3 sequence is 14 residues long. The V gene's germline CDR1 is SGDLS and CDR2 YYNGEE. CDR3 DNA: TGTGCCAGCAGCCCAGGACAGGGGAATCAGCCCCAGCATTTT. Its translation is CASSPGQGNQPQHF.

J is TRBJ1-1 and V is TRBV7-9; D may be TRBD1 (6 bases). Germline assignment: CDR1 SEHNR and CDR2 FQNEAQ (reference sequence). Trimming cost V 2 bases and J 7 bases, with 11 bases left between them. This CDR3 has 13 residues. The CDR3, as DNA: TGTGCCAGCAGCTTACTGGAACAGGGTGAAGCTTTCTTT. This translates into CASSLLEQGEAFF. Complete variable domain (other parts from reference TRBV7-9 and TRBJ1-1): DTGVSQNPRHKITKRGQNVTFRCDPISEHNRLYWYRQTLGQGPEFLTYFQNEAQLEKSRLLSDRFSAERPKGSFSTLEIQRTEQGDSAMYLCASSLLEQGEAFFGQGTRLTVV.

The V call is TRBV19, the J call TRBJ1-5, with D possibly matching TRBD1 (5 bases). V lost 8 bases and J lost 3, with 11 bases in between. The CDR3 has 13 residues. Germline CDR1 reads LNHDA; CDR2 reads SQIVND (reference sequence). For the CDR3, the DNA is TGTGCCAGTCGGGTGGGGGTCAATCAGCCCCAGCATTTT. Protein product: CASRVGVNQPQHF.

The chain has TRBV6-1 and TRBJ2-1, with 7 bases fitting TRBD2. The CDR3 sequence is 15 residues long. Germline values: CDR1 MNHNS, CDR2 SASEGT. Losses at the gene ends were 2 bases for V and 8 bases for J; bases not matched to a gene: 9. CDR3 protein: CASSERGLTGDEQFF. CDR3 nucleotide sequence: TGTGCCAGCAGTGAAAGGGGACTAACTGGGGATGAGCAGTTCTTC.

Written as DNA, the CDR3 is TGCAGCGTTGTATTTTTGTCCTACGAGCAGTACTTC. Translating gives CSVVFLSYEQYF. The rearrangement joins TRBV29-1 to TRBJ2-7; D unclear. With 4 bases removed from V and 1 base from J, the gap between germline ends came to 8 bases. Germline V lookup: CDR1 SQVTM, CDR2 ANQGSEA. The CDR3 extends over 12 amino acids.

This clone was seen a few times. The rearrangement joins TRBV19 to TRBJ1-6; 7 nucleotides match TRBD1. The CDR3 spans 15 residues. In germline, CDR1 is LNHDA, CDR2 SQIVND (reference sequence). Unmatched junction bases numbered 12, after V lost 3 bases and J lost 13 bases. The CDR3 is CASSMKQGSNLPLHF. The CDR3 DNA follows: TGTGCCAGTAGTATGAAACAGGGGTCGAACTTGCCCCTCCACTTT.

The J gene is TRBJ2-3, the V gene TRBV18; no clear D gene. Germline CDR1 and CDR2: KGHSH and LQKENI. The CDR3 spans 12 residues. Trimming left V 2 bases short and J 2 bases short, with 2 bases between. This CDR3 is CASSPDTDTQYF. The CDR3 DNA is TGTGCCAGCTCACCAGACACAGATACGCAGTATTTT.

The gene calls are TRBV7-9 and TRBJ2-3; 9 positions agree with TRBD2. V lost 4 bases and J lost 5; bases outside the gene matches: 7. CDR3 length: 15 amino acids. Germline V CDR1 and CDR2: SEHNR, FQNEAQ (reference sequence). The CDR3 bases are TGTGCCAGCAGCTCCGAAGCGGGGGGAGGAGATACGCAGTATTTT. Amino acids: CASSSEAGGGDTQYF.

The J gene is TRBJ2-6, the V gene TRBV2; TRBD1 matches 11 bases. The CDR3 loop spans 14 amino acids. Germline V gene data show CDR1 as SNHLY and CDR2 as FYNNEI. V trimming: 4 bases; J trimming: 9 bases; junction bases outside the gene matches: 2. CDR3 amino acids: CASSGTGGFNVLTF. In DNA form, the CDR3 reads TGTGCCAGCAGTGGGACAGGGGGCTTCAACGTCCTGACTTTC.

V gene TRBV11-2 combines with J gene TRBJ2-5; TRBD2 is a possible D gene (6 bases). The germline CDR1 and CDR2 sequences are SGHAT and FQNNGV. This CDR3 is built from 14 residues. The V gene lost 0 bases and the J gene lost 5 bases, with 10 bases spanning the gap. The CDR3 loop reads CASSLEPRGETQYF. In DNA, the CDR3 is TGTGCCAGCAGCTTAGAGCCCCGGGGGGAGACCCAGTACTTC.

The CDR3 loop reads CASSYTGGPNTEAFF. CDR3 DNA sequence: TGTGCCAGCAGTTACACCGGGGGGCCGAACACTGAAGCTTTCTTT. The V call is TRBV6-6, the J call TRBJ1-1; perhaps TRBD1 as D (6 bases). The germline CDR1 and CDR2 sequences are MNHNY and SVGAGI (reference sequence). V was shortened by 2 bases and J by 1 base, with 11 bases between the two germline ends. The length of the CDR3 is 15 residues.

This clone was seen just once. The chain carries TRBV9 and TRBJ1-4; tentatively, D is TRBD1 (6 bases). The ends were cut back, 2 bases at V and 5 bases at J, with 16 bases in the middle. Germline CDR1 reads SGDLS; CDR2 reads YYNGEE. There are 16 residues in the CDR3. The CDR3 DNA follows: TGTGCCAGCAGCGTTTCCGGCGGGGGCGGGAATGAAAAACTGTTTTTT. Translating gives CASSVSGGGGNEKLFF.